The next 2 T cell receptor beta chains were all read from a single sample in a study of T cell repertoires in cytomegalovirus infection. These receptors lack a known antigen. TCRdb re-analysed the reads in MiXCR, keeping a single row per CDR3 protein. The data show approximately 390,000 distinct CDR3 sequences, roughly 34% seen once. Sequencing used cultured PBMCs, obtained from culture after CMV antigen stimulation. These receptors all come from a human donor in good health (CMV status not recorded). Some clones in this sample may be carry-over from other donors' samples.

The rearrangement uses TRBV12-3 or TRBV12-4 and TRBJ2-1; 13 nucleotides agree with TRBD2. After removal of 1 base from V and 0 bases from J, the junction contained 12 bases not matched to a gene. There are 21 residues in the CDR3. The chain's CDR3 is CASSLEALGLAGRSSYNEQFF. DNA for the CDR3: TGTGCCAGCAGTTTAGAAGCCCTGGGACTAGCGGGAAGGTCCTCCTACAATGAGCAGTTCTTC.

A single count supports this clonotype. V gene TRBV6-8 combines with J gene TRBJ2-7; 7 bases map to TRBD1. Germline loops: CDR1 MNHGY, CDR2 SAAAGT. Trimming took 5 bases from V and 0 from J; bases not matched to a gene: 4. The CDR3 is 14 residues long. The CDR3 loop reads CASSKPGGSYEQYF. In nucleotides, the CDR3 is TGTGCCAGCAGTAAACCAGGGGGCTCCTACGAGCAGTACTTC.